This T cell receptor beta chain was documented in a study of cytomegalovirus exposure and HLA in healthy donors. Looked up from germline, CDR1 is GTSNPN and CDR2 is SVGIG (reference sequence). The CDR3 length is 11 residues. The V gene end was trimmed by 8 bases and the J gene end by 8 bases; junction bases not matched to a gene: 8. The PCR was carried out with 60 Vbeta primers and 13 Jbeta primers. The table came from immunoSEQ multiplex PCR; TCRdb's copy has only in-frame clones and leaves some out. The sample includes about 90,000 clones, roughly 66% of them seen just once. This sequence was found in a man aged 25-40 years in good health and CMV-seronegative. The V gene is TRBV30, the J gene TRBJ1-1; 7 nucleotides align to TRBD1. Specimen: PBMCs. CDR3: CARGRDSEAFF. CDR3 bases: TGTGCCCGGGGTAGGGACAGCGAAGCTTTCTTT.